The 24 T cell receptor beta chains presented below share a single source sample, sequenced in a study. TCRdb redid the calling of the 5' RACE reads with MiXCR, one entry per CDR3 protein. The table lists some 37,000 distinct CDR3 sequences, approximately 19% of them singletons, with 2.8% in the top ten. Sequences were obtained from naive CD4+ T cells sorted from a lymph node. Subset in this sample: naive CD4+ T cells, CD4+CD45RA+CD25-. These TCRs come from a female donor with breast cancer.

The chain couples TRBV5-1 to TRBJ2-1; possible D gene TRBD1, 6 bases. The CDR3 contains 13 residues. Between the trimmed V and J ends, which lost 2 bases and 5 bases, there was a span of 8 bases. Germline assignment: CDR1 SGHRS and CDR2 YFSETQ. The CDR3 DNA reads as TGCGCCAGCAGCTTTAACAGGGACAATGAGCAGTTCTTC. Protein product: CASSFNRDNEQFF.

This clonotype was detected ten times or more. This chain joins TRBV30 and TRBJ1-2; 7 bases match TRBD1. The CDR3 has 12 amino acids. The V segment lost 5 bases and the J segment 4 bases; nucleotides outside the gene matches: 4. Germline assignment: CDR1 GTSNPN and CDR2 SVGIG (reference sequence). Here the CDR3 reads CAWETGSYGYTF. CDR3 nucleotides: TGTGCCTGGGAGACAGGGAGCTATGGCTACACCTTC.

In the case of this clonotype: The CDR3 end shows no conserved phenylalanine or tryptophan, and so a read error is likely. The gene calls are TRBV5-1 and TRBJ2-5; D is unclear. The length of the CDR3 is 15 residues. Germline values: CDR1 SGHRS, CDR2 YFSETQ. CDR3 nucleotide sequence: TGTGCCAGCAGCTTGGGTGCGACAAGTCAAGAGACCCAGTACCTC. This codes for CASSLGATSQETQYL.

This clonotype came up a few times. The chain employs TRBV7-2 and TRBJ2-7; weak D call: TRBD2 (6 bases). The CDR3 is 15 residues long. V was pared by 0 bases and J by 6 bases, with 15 bases between. Per germline, CDR1 SGHTA and CDR2 FQGNSA. The CDR3 DNA reads as TGTGCCAGCAGCTTAGCGGGACTCGTGCGGGGCGAGCAGTACTTC. It encodes CASSLAGLVRGEQYF. The variable domain in full, with the rest retrieved from reference TRBV7-2 and TRBJ2-7, is GAGVSQSPSNKVTEKGKDVELRCDPISGHTALYWYRQSLGQGLEFLIYFQGNSAPDKSGLPSDRFSAERTGGSVSTLTIQRTQQEDSAVYLCASSLAGLVRGEQYFGPGTRLTVT.

The rearrangement uses TRBV2 and TRBJ1-5; the match to TRBD1 covers 7 bases. Germline V gives CDR1 SNHLY, CDR2 FYNNEI. This CDR3 is 14 amino acids long. V lost 3 bases and J lost 7; bases outside the gene matches: 6. The CDR3 coding sequence is TGTGCCAGCAGTGAGCTCAGACAGGGACAGCCCCAGCATTTT. It translates to CASSELRQGQPQHF.

The sample holds many counts of this clonotype. The CDR3 DNA reads as TGTGCCACCAGTGTGGGAGATGAGCAGTTCTTC. Translation gives CATSVGDEQFF. The chain joins TRBV24-1 to TRBJ2-1; D might be TRBD2 (5 bases). With 5 bases removed from V and 8 bases from J, the gap between germline ends came to 6 bases. Germline CDR1 is KGHDR and CDR2 is SFDVKD. CDR3 length equals 11 residues.

This clonotype occurred a few times. The CDR3 DNA is TGTGCCAGCAGCTTGATCGGGGGTCTCTTTGGTTCACCCCTCCACTTT. It specifies CASSLIGGLFGSPLHF. The genes are TRBV7-9 and TRBJ1-6; D may be TRBD1 (5 bases). Germline lookup yields CDR1 SEHNR and CDR2 FQNEAQ (reference sequence). This CDR3 has 16 amino acids. V was cut by 3 bases and J by 9 bases, with 18 bases left in between.

This clonotype was counted a few times. The chain uses TRBV7-2 and TRBJ2-2; tentative D call: TRBD1 (6 bases). Trimming took 5 bases from V and 2 from J, leaving 9 bases between them. This CDR3 is 14 amino acids long. Germline V CDR1 and CDR2: SGHTA, FQGNSA. The CDR3 DNA sequence: TGTGCCAGCAGCGCACAGGGAAACACCGGGGAGCTGTTTTTT. It yields the protein CASSAQGNTGELFF.

About this clonotype itself: A much more abundant neighbour one base away suggests this may be a read error. The J gene is TRBJ2-7, the V gene TRBV6-5, with 7 bases aligning to TRBD1. V lost 6 bases, J lost 5 bases, and 10 bases stayed unmatched. The CDR3 extends over 14 amino acids. Looked up from germline, CDR1 is MNHEY and CDR2 is SVGAGI. This CDR3 is CASSPDRAVHEQYF. The CDR3 DNA reads TGTGCCAGCAGCCCCGACAGGGCTGTCCACGAGCAGTACTTC.

This clonotype came up a few times. The chain combines TRBV4-1 with TRBJ1-6, with 7 bases lining up with TRBD1. V dropped 4 bases and J dropped 0; count of bases not matched to a gene: 6. Per germline, CDR1 MGHRA and CDR2 YSYEKL. CDR3 size: 17 residues. The chain's CDR3 is CASSPGQQSSYNSPLHF. In DNA form, the CDR3 reads TGCGCCAGCAGCCCGGGACAGCAGAGCTCCTATAATTCACCCCTCCACTTT.

This clonotype has at least ten counts. The chain links TRBV12-3 or TRBV12-4 to TRBJ2-3; D uncertain. V was trimmed by 1 base and J by 1 base, leaving 6 bases between them. The CDR3 contains 14 residues. CDR3 bases: TGTGCCAGCAGTTTAGGTACACGCACAGATACGCAGTATTTT. Translating it yields CASSLGTRTDTQYF.

This clonotype has a handful of counts. The chain is built from TRBV14 and TRBJ2-3, with a weak D call TRBD2 (5 bases). V was shortened by 2 bases and J by 5 bases, with 17 bases between the two germline ends. The CDR3 is 16 residues long. The germline gives CDR1 SGHDN, CDR2 FVKESK. The CDR3 coding sequence is TGTGCCAGCAGCCAATTTGGGAGAGGAGCCATAGATACGCAGTATTTT. Encoded protein: CASSQFGRGAIDTQYF.

The chain employs TRBV6-5 and TRBJ2-1; 11 bases match TRBD2. This CDR3 spans 15 amino acids. Trimming removed 4 bases from V and 7 bases from J; junction bases left unmatched: 6. CDR1 is MNHEY, CDR2 SVGAGI, per germline. The CDR3 coding sequence is TGTGCCAGCAGTTCGGGGACTAGCGGCATTAATGAGCAGTTCTTC. Protein: CASSSGTSGINEQFF.

This clonotype turned up a few times. The gene calls are TRBV12-3 or TRBV12-4 and TRBJ2-6, with 7 bases matching TRBD1. This CDR3 contains 14 residues. Trimming at V came to 9 bases and at J to 2 bases, leaving 4 bases not matched to a gene. The CDR3 DNA follows: TGTGCCAGTACAGGGGCCACTGGGGCCAACGTCCTGACTTTC. Translation: CASTGATGANVLTF.

This clonotype was found many times. The chain couples TRBV1 to TRBJ2-7; the D call of TRBD1 is as the table states it, not checked on the DNA. TRBV1 is labeled a pseudogene. The CDR3 runs to 13 residues. The CDR3 protein is CTSAPGRSYEQYF. CDR3 coding DNA: TGCACCAGCGCGCCCGGTCGGAGCTACGAGCAGTACTTC.

The chain uses TRBV6-1 and TRBJ1-1; TRBD1 matches 10 bases. The CDR3 sequence is 15 residues long. The germline V gene encodes CDR1 MNHNS and CDR2 SASEGT. With V trimmed by 5 bases and J by 3 bases, 6 bases remained unmatched. CDR3 DNA: TGTGCCAGCAGTAGACAGGGGGCTGTCGACACTGAAGCTTTCTTT. Amino acid sequence: CASSRQGAVDTEAFF.

This clonotype was seen many times. J is TRBJ2-1 and V is TRBV5-1, with a tentative D call TRBD1 (6 bases). In germline, CDR1 is SGHRS, CDR2 YFSETQ. V was trimmed by 7 bases and J by 7 bases, leaving 9 bases between them. The CDR3 totals 11 residues. The CDR3 loop is CASHRENEQFF. Here the CDR3 DNA reads TGCGCCAGCCACAGGGAAAATGAGCAGTTCTTC.

This clonotype was recorded at least ten times. CDR3 residues: CASRGAAGQGDEQYF. The CDR3 nucleotides are TGTGCCAGCAGGGGGGCGGCAGGACAGGGGGACGAGCAGTACTTC. The rearrangement links TRBV6-5 to TRBJ2-7, with TRBD1 matching over 10 bases. CDR1 is MNHEY and CDR2 is SVGAGI in the germline V gene. This CDR3 contains 15 residues. Trimming took 6 bases from V and 5 from J; bases not matched to a gene: 10.

This clonotype was counted only a few times. The CDR3 coding sequence is TGTGCCACCAGCAGAGATCTAAACACCATATATTTT. This codes for CATSRDLNTIYF. V gene TRBV15 combines with J gene TRBJ1-3; D is undetermined. Germline lookup yields CDR1 LNHNV and CDR2 YYDKDF (reference sequence). With 0 bases removed from V and 6 bases from J, the gap between germline ends came to 3 bases. This CDR3 has 12 residues.

This clonotype occurred many times. The CDR3 bases are TGTGCCAGCAGCTTCACGGGGGGATACAATGAGCAGTTCTTC. Protein product: CASSFTGGYNEQFF. The chain carries TRBV7-2 and TRBJ2-1; TRBD2 agrees at 7 bases. Germline V CDR1 and CDR2: SGHTA, FQGNSA. The CDR3 is 14 amino acids. The V gene end was trimmed by 3 bases and the J gene end by 4 bases; junction bases not matched to a gene: 3.

The J gene is TRBJ2-2, the V gene TRBV7-2, with TRBD2 as a possible D gene (6 bases). This CDR3 spans 13 amino acids. Germline assignment: CDR1 SGHTA and CDR2 FQGNSA. Trimming took 3 bases from V and 5 from J, leaving 7 bases between them. CDR3 sequence (DNA): TGTGCCAGCAGCTTCGCGGGGACCGGGGAGCTGTTTTTT. Translating gives CASSFAGTGELFF. Variable domain in full (rest from reference TRBV7-2 and TRBJ2-2): GAGVSQSPSNKVTEKGKDVELRCDPISGHTALYWYRQSLGQGLEFLIYFQGNSAPDKSGLPSDRFSAERTGGSVSTLTIQRTQQEDSAVYLCASSFAGTGELFFGEGSRLTVL.

Judged by abundance, this clonotype is medium-sized (0.01 to 0.1%). The chain couples TRBV7-9 to TRBJ2-7; possible D gene TRBD1, 7 bases. CDR3 size: 14 residues. Trimming shortened V by 2 bases and J by 1 base, and 9 bases separated the two germline ends. Germline V gene data show CDR1 as SEHNR and CDR2 as FQNEAQ (reference sequence). The DNA of the CDR3 is TGTGCCAGCAGCTTACAGGGGGGATCCTACGAGCAGTACTTC. It translates to CASSLQGGSYEQYF. Supplemented by reference TRBV7-9 and TRBJ2-7, the full variable domain reads DTGVSQNPRHKITKRGQNVTFRCDPISEHNRLYWYRQTLGQGPEFLTYFQNEAQLEKSRLLSDRFSAERPKGSFSTLEIQRTEQGDSAMYLCASSLQGGSYEQYFGPGTRLTVT.

This clonotype came up many times. The V call is TRBV5-5, the J call TRBJ2-1; the D is unclear. The CDR3 covers 14 residues. Trimming left V 4 bases short and J 6 bases short, with 14 bases between. Per the germline V gene, CDR1 is SGHKS and CDR2 is YYEKEE (reference sequence). CDR3 residues: CASSPAISRNEQFF. Written as DNA, the CDR3 is TGTGCCAGCAGCCCCGCTATATCTCGCAATGAGCAGTTCTTC.

This clonotype was seen only a few times. The CDR3 region is CASSTGTQTYNEQFF. CDR3 nucleotide sequence: TGTGCCAGCAGCACCGGGACTCAAACCTACAATGAGCAGTTCTTC. J is TRBJ2-1 and V is TRBV7-9; maybe TRBD2 (6 bases). V was trimmed by 5 bases and J by 2 bases, leaving 13 bases between them. The CDR3 consists of 15 residues. Germline V lookup: CDR1 SEHNR, CDR2 FQNEAQ (reference sequence).